This T cell receptor (beta chain) appears in the sequencing data of a study of CD8 T cells in Susac syndrome. CDR3 length equals 16 residues. V lost 4 bases and J lost 7, with 20 bases in between. In germline, CDR1 is LNHDA, CDR2 SQIVND (reference sequence). Random hexamers were used to reverse transcribe an amount of about 0.45 to 1 ug RNA. TCRdb re-derived calls from the immunoSEQ multiplex PCR reads in MiXCR, one entry per CDR3 protein. The repertoire has hundreds of thousands of distinct CDR3 sequences, around 93% of them found once; the top ten carry approximately 0.15%. This TCR was recovered from a human donor with Susac syndrome. The chain is built from TRBV19 and TRBJ1-5; unclear D gene. Material for sequencing was CD4+ T cells from PBMCs. CDR3 protein: CASSTQVGIRYQPQHF. The CDR3 nucleotides are TGTGCCAGTAGTACCCAGGTGGGGATTCGGTACCAGCCCCAGCATTTT.